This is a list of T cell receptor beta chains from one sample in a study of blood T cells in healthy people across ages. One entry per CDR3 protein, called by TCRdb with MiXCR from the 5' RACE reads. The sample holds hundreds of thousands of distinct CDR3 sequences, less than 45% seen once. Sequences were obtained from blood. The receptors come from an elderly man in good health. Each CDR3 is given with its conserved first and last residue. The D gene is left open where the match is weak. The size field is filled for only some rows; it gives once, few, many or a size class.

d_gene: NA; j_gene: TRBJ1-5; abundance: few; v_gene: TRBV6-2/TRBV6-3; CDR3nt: TGTGCCAGCAACTCAGGGAAGGGCAATCAGCCCCAGCATTTT; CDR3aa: CASNSGKGNQPQHF
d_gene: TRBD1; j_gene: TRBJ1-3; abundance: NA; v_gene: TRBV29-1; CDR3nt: TGCAGCGGACAGGGGGCCTCTGGAAACACCATATATTTT; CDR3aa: CSGQGASGNTIYF
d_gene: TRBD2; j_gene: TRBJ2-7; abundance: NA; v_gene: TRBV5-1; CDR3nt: TGCGCCAGCACCCGGACTAGCGGCAACAATGAGCAGTACTTC; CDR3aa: CASTRTSGNNEQYF
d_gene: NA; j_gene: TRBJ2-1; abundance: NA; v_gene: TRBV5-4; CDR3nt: TGTGCCAGCAGCCGGGACTTGAGCTCCTACAATGAGCAGTTCTTC; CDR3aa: CASSRDLSSYNEQFF
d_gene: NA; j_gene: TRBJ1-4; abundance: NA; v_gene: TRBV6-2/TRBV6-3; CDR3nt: TGTGCCAGCAGTTACGCTAAGGAAAAACTGTTTTTT; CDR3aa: CASSYAKEKLFF
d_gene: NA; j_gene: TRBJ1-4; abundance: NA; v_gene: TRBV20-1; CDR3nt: TGCAGTGCTAGATCCCAGGGTACTAATGAAAAACTGTTTTTT; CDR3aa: CSARSQGTNEKLFF
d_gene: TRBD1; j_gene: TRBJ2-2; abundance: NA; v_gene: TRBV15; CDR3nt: TGTGCCACCAGCAGATTGGAGACAGGGGTTTCGAACACCGGGGAGCTGTTTTTT; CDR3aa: CATSRLETGVSNTGELFF
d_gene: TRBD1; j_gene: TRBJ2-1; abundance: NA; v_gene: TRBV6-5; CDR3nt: TGTGCCAGCAGCCATGACAGGGCCCGCTACAATGAGCAGTTCTTC; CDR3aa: CASSHDRARYNEQFF
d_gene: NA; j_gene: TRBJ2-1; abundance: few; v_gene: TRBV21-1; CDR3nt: TGTGCCAGCAGCAAAGTAACAGTGCCCTACAATGAGCAGTTCTTC; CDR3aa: CASSKVTVPYNEQFF
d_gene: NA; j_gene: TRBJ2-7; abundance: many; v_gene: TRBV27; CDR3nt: TGTGCCAGCAGCTCCCTAGGGTGCGAGCAGTACTTC; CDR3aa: CASSSLGCEQYF
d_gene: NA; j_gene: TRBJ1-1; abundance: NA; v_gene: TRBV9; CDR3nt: TGTGCCAGCAGCACAGGACGGGGCACTGAAGCTTTCTTT; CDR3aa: CASSTGRGTEAFF
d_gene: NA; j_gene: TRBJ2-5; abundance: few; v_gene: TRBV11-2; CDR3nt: TGTGCCAGCAGCAAGTCAGGGGGGGGGGAGACCCAGTACTTC; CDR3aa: CASSKSGGGETQYF
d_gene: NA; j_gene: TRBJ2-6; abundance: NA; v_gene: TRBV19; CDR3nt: TGTGCCAGTAGTTCTAGGACGTTGACATCTGGGGCCAACGTCCTGACTTTC; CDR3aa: CASSSRTLTSGANVLTF
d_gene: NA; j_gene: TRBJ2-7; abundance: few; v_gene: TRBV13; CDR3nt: TGTGCCAGCAGCCAGACGTCCTCCTACGAGCAGTACTTC; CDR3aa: CASSQTSSYEQYF
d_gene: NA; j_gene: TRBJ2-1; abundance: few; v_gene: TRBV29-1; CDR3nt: TGCAGCTCTCGAACCGGAGGCTATGAGCAGTTCTTC; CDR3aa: CSSRTGGYEQFF
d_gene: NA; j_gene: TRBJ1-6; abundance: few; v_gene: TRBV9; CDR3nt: TGTGCCAGCAGCGTTGGACAGTCCGAAAATTCACCCCTCCACTTT; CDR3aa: CASSVGQSENSPLHF
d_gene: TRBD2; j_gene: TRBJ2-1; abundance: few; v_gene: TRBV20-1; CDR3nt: TGCAGTGCTGGGAAAGCGGGGAGCTCCTACAATGAGCAGTTCTTC; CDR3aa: CSAGKAGSSYNEQFF
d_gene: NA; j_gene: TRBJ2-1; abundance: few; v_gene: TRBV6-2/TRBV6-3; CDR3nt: TGTGCCAGCAGTAAGACAGGCCATGAGCAGTTCTTC; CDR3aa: CASSKTGHEQFF
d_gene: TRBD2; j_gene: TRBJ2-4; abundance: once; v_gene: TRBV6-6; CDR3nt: TGTGCCAGCAGTTACTCAGGGGGACGGGGGGGCACGAACATTCAGTACTTC; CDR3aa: CASSYSGGRGGTNIQYF
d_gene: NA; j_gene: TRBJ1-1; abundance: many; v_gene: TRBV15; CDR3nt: TGTGCCACCAGCAGAGACCTGGCGGACACTGAAGCTTTCTTT; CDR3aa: CATSRDLADTEAFF
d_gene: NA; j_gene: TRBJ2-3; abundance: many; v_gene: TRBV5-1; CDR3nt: TGCGCCAGCAGCCGTCAGCAGGACGGAGATACGCAGTATTTT; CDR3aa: CASSRQQDGDTQYF
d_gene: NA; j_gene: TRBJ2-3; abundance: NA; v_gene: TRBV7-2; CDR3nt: TGTGCCAGCAGCTTCAAGGGGTCGAGCACAGATACGCAGTATTTT; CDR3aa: CASSFKGSSTDTQYF
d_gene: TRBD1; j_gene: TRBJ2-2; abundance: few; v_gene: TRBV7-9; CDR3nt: TGTGCCAGCGCTCGGGGGACAGGGGGTCCCGGGGAGCTGTTTTTT; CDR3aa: CASARGTGGPGELFF
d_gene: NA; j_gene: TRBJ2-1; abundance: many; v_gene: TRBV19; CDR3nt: TGTGCCAGTAGTAAGCGGCAGGGAGGTTACAATGAGCAGTTCTTC; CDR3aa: CASSKRQGGYNEQFF
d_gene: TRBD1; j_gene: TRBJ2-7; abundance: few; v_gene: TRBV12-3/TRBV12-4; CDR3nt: TGTGCCAGCAGTTTCGAACTGGGGACAGGACCTTACGAGCAGTACTTC; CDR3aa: CASSFELGTGPYEQYF
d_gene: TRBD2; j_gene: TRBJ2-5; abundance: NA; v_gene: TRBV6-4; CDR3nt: TGTGCCAGCAGTCCCACCGGGACTAGCGGCAATGAGCAGTACTTC; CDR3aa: CASSPTGTSGNEQYF
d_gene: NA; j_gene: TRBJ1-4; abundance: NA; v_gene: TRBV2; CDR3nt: TGTGCCAGCAGTGATCGAGGGCGACAGGAAAAACTGTTTTTT; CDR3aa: CASSDRGRQEKLFF
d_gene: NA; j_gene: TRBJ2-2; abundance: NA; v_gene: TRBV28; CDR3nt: TGTGCCAGCAGTTTACGGGGGGCCTCGAACACCGGGGAGCTGTTTTTT; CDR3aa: CASSLRGASNTGELFF
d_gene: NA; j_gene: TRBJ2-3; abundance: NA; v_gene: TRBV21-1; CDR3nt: TGTGCCAGCAGCGCTTCAGGGGCAAGCACAGATACGCAGTATTTT; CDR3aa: CASSASGASTDTQYF
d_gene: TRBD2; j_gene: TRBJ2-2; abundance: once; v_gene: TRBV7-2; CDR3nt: TGTGCCAGCAGCTTAGCCGCACTAGCGGGAGGGCGAGGCGGGGAGCTGTTTTTT; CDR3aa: CASSLAALAGGRGGELFF
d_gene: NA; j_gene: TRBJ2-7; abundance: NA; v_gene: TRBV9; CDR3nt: TGTGCCAGCAGCGTAGCTCCCCAAGGGGGGGGCTACGAGCAGTACTTC; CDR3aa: CASSVAPQGGGYEQYF
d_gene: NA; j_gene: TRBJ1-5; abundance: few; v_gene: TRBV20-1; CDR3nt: TGCAGTGCTGAGGGACGACGCAGTCAGCCCCAGCATTTT; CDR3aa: CSAEGRRSQPQHF
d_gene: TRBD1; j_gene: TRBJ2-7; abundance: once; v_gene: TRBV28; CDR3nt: TGTGCCAGCAGTTTGAATAGACAGGGGGGATCCTACGAGCAGTACTTC; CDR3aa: CASSLNRQGGSYEQYF
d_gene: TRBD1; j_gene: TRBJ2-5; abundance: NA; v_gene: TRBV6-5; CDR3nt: TGTGCCAGCACCTATGGGACAGGGGTGCGAGAGCAGTACTTC; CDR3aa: CASTYGTGVREQYF
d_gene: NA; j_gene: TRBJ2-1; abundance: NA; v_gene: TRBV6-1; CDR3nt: TGTGCCAGCAGTGAAACGGCTAGTGAGCAGTTCTTC; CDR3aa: CASSETASEQFF
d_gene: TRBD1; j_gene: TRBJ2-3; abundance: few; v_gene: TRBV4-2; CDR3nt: TGTGCCAGCAGCCAATCAGACAGGGCTCATACGCAGTATTTT; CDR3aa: CASSQSDRAHTQYF
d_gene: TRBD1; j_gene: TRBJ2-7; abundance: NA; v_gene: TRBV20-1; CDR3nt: TGCAGTGCTGGAAAACAGGGGGGAAGCTCCTACGAGCAGTACTTC; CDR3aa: CSAGKQGGSSYEQYF
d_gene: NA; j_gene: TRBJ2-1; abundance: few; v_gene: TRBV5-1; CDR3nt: TGCGCCAGCAGCTCCGGGACGGTAAACTCCTACAATGAGCAGTTCTTC; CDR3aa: CASSSGTVNSYNEQFF
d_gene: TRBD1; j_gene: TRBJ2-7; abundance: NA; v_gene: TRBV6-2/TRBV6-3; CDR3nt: TGTGCCAGCAGTTATACGCGGCCAGGGGGATACGAGCAGTACTTC; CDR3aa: CASSYTRPGGYEQYF
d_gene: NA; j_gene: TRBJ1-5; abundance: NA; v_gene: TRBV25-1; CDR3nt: TGTGCCAGCAGTGAATCCCGGGGGTGGGCTTCGAATCAGCCCCAGCATTTT; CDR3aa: CASSESRGWASNQPQHF
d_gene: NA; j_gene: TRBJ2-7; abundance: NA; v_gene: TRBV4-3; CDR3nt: TGCGCCAGCAGCCAAGTTTGGCAGGGTCCCTACGAGCAGTACTTC; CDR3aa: CASSQVWQGPYEQYF
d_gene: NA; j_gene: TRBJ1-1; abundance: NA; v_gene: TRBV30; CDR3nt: TGTGCCTGGAGTCCTCAACTTGGGACTGAAGCTTTCTTT; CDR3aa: CAWSPQLGTEAFF
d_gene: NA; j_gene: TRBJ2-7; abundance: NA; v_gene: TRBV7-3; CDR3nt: TGTGCCAGCAGCTTATATGGAAACTCCTACGAGCAGTACTTC; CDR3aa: CASSLYGNSYEQYF
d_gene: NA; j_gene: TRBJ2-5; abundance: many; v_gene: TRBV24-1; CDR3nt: TGTGCCACCAGTGTCGGGGGTAATGAGCAGTACTTC; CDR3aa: CATSVGGNEQYF
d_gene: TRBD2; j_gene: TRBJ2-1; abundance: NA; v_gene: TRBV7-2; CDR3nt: TGTGCCAGCAGCGTATACCGGACTAGCGGGGAACAGTTCTTC; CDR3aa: CASSVYRTSGEQFF
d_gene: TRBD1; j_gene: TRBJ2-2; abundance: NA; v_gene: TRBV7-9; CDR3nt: TGTGCCAGCAGCCTAATGGCCGGGACAGGGGGCGTCGGGGAGCTGTTTTTT; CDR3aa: CASSLMAGTGGVGELFF
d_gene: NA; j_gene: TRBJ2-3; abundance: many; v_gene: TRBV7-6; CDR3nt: TGTGCCAGCAGCGCCGGGACTGGGGGTTTGCAGTATTTT; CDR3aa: CASSAGTGGLQYF
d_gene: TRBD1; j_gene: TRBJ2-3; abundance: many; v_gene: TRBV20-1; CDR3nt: TGCAGTGCTAGCCTTCCTACCGGGACAGGGGGCCCAGATACGCAGTATTTT; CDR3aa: CSASLPTGTGGPDTQYF
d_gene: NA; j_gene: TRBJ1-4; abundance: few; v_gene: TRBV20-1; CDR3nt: TGCAGTGCTAGTTATGGGGCCTTGAATGAAAAACTGTTTTTT; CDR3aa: CSASYGALNEKLFF
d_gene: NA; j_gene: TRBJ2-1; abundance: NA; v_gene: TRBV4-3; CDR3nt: TGCGCCAGCAGCCAAGATGTGATGGCAGGGTACAATGAGCAGTTCTTC; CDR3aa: CASSQDVMAGYNEQFF